Below are 32 T cell receptor beta chains sequenced from a single sample in a study of CD8 T cells in Susac syndrome. A quantity of about 0.5 to 1 ug RNA underwent reverse transcription using random hexamers. TCRdb re-called the immunoSEQ multiplex PCR reads with MiXCR, one entry per CDR3 protein. The sample shows hundreds of thousands of distinct CDR3 sequences, around 85% of them seen only once. Sequenced material: CD8+ T cells from PBMCs. These TCRs come from a human donor with multiple sclerosis.

This clonotype has a single count. The gene calls are TRBV25-1 and TRBJ2-1; TRBD1 matches 8 bases. In germline, CDR1 is MGHDK, CDR2 SYGVNS. The CDR3 is 16 amino acids. The V and J ends lost 4 bases and 5 bases, in that order; junction bases with no gene match: 10. The CDR3 nucleotides are TGTGCCAGCAGTGCCTACCACGACAGGGGCAACAATGAGCAGTTCTTC. This translates into CASSAYHDRGNNEQFF.

This chain uses TRBV6-5 with TRBJ2-5; tentatively, D is TRBD2 (7 bases). Between the trimmed V and J ends, which lost 5 bases and 5 bases, there was a span of 18 bases. Germline lookup yields CDR1 MNHEY and CDR2 SVGAGI. This CDR3 region has 15 residues. DNA of the CDR3: TGTGCCAGCAGTACTCTCGGGGGGCCCGGGGAGACCCAGTACTTC. It is translated as CASSTLGGPGETQYF.

J is TRBJ2-1 and V is TRBV29-1; D tentatively fits TRBD1 or TRBD2 (5 bases each). The CDR3 is 12 residues long. The germline gives CDR1 SQVTM, CDR2 ANQGSEA. Trimming removed 7 bases at V and 7 bases at J, with 14 bases between. CDR3 sequence (DNA): TGCAGCGGGGACGGGATATCGAATGAGCAGTTCTTC. Protein sequence: CSGDGISNEQFF.

V and J are TRBV30 and TRBJ2-1; 7 bases match TRBD2. CDR1 and CDR2 (germline): GTSNPN, SVGIG (reference sequence). The CDR3 totals 13 residues. Trimming removed 5 bases from V and 2 bases from J; junction bases left unmatched: 3. CDR3 DNA: TGTGCCTGGGGGACTACAACCTACAATGAGCAGTTCTTC. It encodes CAWGTTTYNEQFF.

This clonotype was detected only a few times. J is TRBJ1-2 and V is TRBV20-1; unclear D gene. CDR3 size: 10 residues. CDR1 is DFQATT and CDR2 is SNEGSKA in the germline V gene (reference sequence). V was shortened by 8 bases and J by 5 bases, with 9 bases between the two germline ends. The CDR3 loop reads CSPLGYGYTF. CDR3 sequence (DNA): TGCAGTCCCCTAGGGTATGGCTACACCTTC.

This clonotype was observed a single time. The gene calls are TRBV13 and TRBJ2-3; D is unclear. Germline assignment: CDR1 PRHDT and CDR2 FYEKMQ (reference sequence). Trimming stripped 6 bases from V and 6 bases from J, with 16 bases between. This CDR3 is built from 14 residues. CDR3 nucleotide sequence: TGTGCCAGCAGATTACAGAACGAGAGGGATACGCAGTATTTT. Its translation: CASRLQNERDTQYF.

The rearrangement uses TRBV4-1 and TRBJ2-4; possibly TRBD2 for D (6 bases). Germline V gene sequence: CDR1 MGHRA, CDR2 YSYEKL. Trimming took 2 bases from V and 5 from J, leaving 16 bases between them. This CDR3 contains 16 residues. The CDR3 loop is CASSQTGGGIENIQYF. CDR3 nucleotide sequence: TGCGCCAGCAGCCAAACAGGAGGAGGGATAGAAAACATTCAGTACTTC.

V usage is TRBV11-3 and J usage is TRBJ2-1, with 10 nucleotides matching TRBD1. Germline CDR1 reads SGHNT; CDR2 reads YENEEA. The V and J ends lost 4 bases and 8 bases, in that order; junction bases with no gene match: 2. The CDR3 runs to 13 residues. The DNA of the CDR3 is TGTGCCAGCAGCTCGGGACAGGGGTATGAGCAGTTCTTC. Translated: CASSSGQGYEQFF.

This chain links TRBV12-3 or TRBV12-4 with TRBJ2-3, with 7 bases that match TRBD1. The CDR3 runs to 16 residues. V lost 6 bases, J lost 2 bases, and 11 bases stayed unmatched. DNA for the CDR3: TGTGCCAGCAGCCTCGGGTACAGGGGAAACACAGATACGCAGTATTTT. Its protein is CASSLGYRGNTDTQYF.

V is TRBV28 and J is TRBJ2-2; D is possibly TRBD2 (5 bases). The length of the CDR3 is 12 residues. The germline V and J ends were trimmed by 9 bases and 6 bases, with 11 bases remaining between them. Germline CDR1 reads MDHEN; CDR2 reads SYDVKM. CDR3 nucleotide sequence: TGTGCCAGTTACGGGGAAGCCGGGGAGCTGTTTTTT. It specifies CASYGEAGELFF. Supplemented by reference TRBV28 and TRBJ2-2, the full variable domain reads DVKVTQSSRYLVKRTGEKVFLECVQDMDHENMFWYRQDPGLGLRLIYFSYDVKMKEKGDIPEGYSVSREKKERFSLILESASTNQTSMYLCASYGEAGELFFGEGSRLTVL.

V and J are TRBV27 and TRBJ2-1, with D unresolved. V was shortened by 3 bases and J by 5 bases, with 8 bases between the two germline ends. CDR1 and CDR2 (germline): MNHEY, SMNVEV (reference sequence). CDR3 length equals 13 residues. The CDR3 sequence is CASSFRSNNEQFF. Written as DNA, the CDR3 is TGTGCCAGCAGTTTCCGGAGCAACAATGAGCAGTTCTTC.

The V gene is TRBV10-2, the J gene TRBJ1-6; D gene ambiguous. V was clipped by 7 bases and J by 0 bases, with 7 bases between them. The CDR3 is made up of 14 amino acids. Germline CDR1 is WSHSY and CDR2 is SAAADI. CDR3 region: CASKRSSYNSPLHF. In DNA, the CDR3 is TGCGCCAGCAAGAGGAGCTCCTATAATTCACCCCTCCACTTT.

Of note for this clonotype: Its ends do not fully match the called genes, so a read error is possible. V usage is TRBV2 and J usage is TRBJ1-4; maybe TRBD1 (5 bases). CDR1 is SNHLY and CDR2 is FYNNEI in the germline V gene. The CDR3 spans 16 residues. Written as DNA, the CDR3 is TGTGCCGGCAGCACCGGGGGACGTGCAACTAATGAAAAACTGTTTTTT. It specifies CAGSTGGRATNEKLFF.

The rearrangement links TRBV4-1 to TRBJ1-1; TRBD1 might be the D (5 bases). This CDR3 region has 15 residues. CDR1 is MGHRA, CDR2 YSYEKL, per germline. V was cut by 8 bases and J by 3 bases, with 19 bases left in between. CDR3 coding DNA: TGCGCCAGCCGCAAGGCGGGAGGGGTTCACACTGAAGCTTTCTTT. Translation gives CASRKAGGVHTEAFF.

V gene TRBV29-1 combines with J gene TRBJ2-7; D not resolved. The CDR3 length is 12 residues. Per the germline V gene, CDR1 is SQVTM and CDR2 is ANQGSEA. Between the trimmed V and J ends, which lost 3 bases and 4 bases, there was a span of 10 bases. The CDR3 protein is CSVDADGYEQYF. CDR3 DNA: TGCAGCGTTGACGCGGACGGGTACGAGCAGTACTTC.

V usage is TRBV29-1 and J usage is TRBJ2-1, with D perhaps TRBD1 or TRBD2 (5 bases each). Between the trimmed V and J ends, which lost 1 base and 0 bases, there was a span of 22 bases. This CDR3 region has 19 residues. The germline V gene encodes CDR1 SQVTM and CDR2 ANQGSEA. For the CDR3, the DNA is TGCAGCGTTGAAGGACAGACCAAATCGGGGATGATCTCCTACAATGAGCAGTTCTTC. Translating gives CSVEGQTKSGMISYNEQFF.

This chain links TRBV19 with TRBJ2-7; the D is unclear. Trimming left V 5 bases short and J 6 bases short, with 14 bases between. This CDR3 region has 13 residues. Looked up from germline, CDR1 is LNHDA and CDR2 is SQIVND (reference sequence). CDR3 sequence reads: CASSYGPRGEQYF. CDR3 nucleotides: TGTGCCAGTAGTTATGGCCCTCGAGGCGAGCAGTACTTC.

V and J are TRBV14 and TRBJ1-2; no clear D gene. This CDR3 spans 15 amino acids. CDR1 SGHDN and CDR2 FVKESK come from the germline V gene. The V and J ends lost 0 bases and 6 bases respectively, with 14 bases between them. CDR3 residues: CASSQEADWRHGYTF. As DNA, the CDR3 is TGTGCCAGCAGCCAAGAAGCGGACTGGCGTCATGGCTACACCTTC.

This clonotype has only one observation. V usage is TRBV4-1 and J usage is TRBJ1-1; D gene uncertain. The ends were cut back, 4 bases at V and 1 base at J, with 16 bases in the middle. The length of the CDR3 is 16 residues. Looked up from germline, CDR1 is MGHRA and CDR2 is YSYEKL. For the CDR3, the DNA is TGCGCCAGCAGCCCCTGGCCCCACAGAGAGAACACTGAAGCTTTCTTT. This sequence encodes CASSPWPHRENTEAFF.

The chain has TRBV6-4 and TRBJ2-2; D is undetermined. Germline V gene sequence: CDR1 MRHNA, CDR2 SNTAGT. Trimming took 6 bases from V and 1 from J, leaving 18 bases between them. The CDR3 extends over 17 amino acids. In DNA form, the CDR3 reads TGTGCCAGCAGAGAAATGCCCGGGCCCTGGAACACCGGGGAGCTGTTTTTT. Amino acids: CASREMPGPWNTGELFF.

The chain carries TRBV10-3 and TRBJ2-5, with D possibly TRBD2 on 5 matching bases. The ends were cut back, 3 bases at V and 2 bases at J, with 10 bases in the middle. The CDR3 spans 14 residues. CDR1 is ENHRY and CDR2 is SYGVKD in the germline V gene. The CDR3: CAISDPGSQETQYF. The DNA for the CDR3 is TGTGCCATCAGTGACCCGGGGAGTCAAGAGACCCAGTACTTC.

This chain connects TRBV5-4 to TRBJ1-1; tentatively, D is TRBD1 (5 bases). The V and J ends lost 4 bases and 3 bases respectively, with 13 bases between them. CDR1 SGHNT and CDR2 YYREEE come from the germline V gene (reference sequence). This CDR3 comprises 14 residues. The CDR3 DNA sequence: TGTGCCAGCAGCGGCAGGGTCGATGACACTGAAGCTTTCTTT. Encoded protein: CASSGRVDDTEAFF.

The chain combines TRBV13 with TRBJ1-6, with a weak D call TRBD1 (5 bases). Trimming left V 5 bases short and J 7 bases short, with 18 bases between. This CDR3 region has 16 residues. The germline gives CDR1 PRHDT, CDR2 FYEKMQ (reference sequence). The CDR3 reads CASSPTQGFGNSPLHF. Written as DNA, the CDR3 is TGTGCCAGCAGCCCAACCCAGGGCTTCGGGAATTCACCCCTCCACTTT.

The chain couples TRBV19 to TRBJ2-6, with D possibly TRBD2 on 6 matching bases. With 3 bases removed from V and 1 base from J, the gap between germline ends came to 7 bases. Germline assignment: CDR1 LNHDA and CDR2 SQIVND (reference sequence). This CDR3 is built from 15 residues. CDR3 sequence (DNA): TGTGCCAGTAGTATTGGAGGGTCTGGGGCCAACGTCCTGACTTTC. Encoded protein: CASSIGGSGANVLTF.

CDR3 region: CAWSVFSSYEQYF. DNA for the CDR3: TGTGCCTGGAGTGTATTTAGCTCCTACGAGCAGTACTTC. V is TRBV30 and J is TRBJ2-7; the D is unclear. V was shortened by 0 bases and J by 0 bases, with 6 bases between the two germline ends. The CDR3 contains 13 residues. The germline V gene encodes CDR1 GTSNPN and CDR2 SVGIG (reference sequence).

The chain is built from TRBV27 and TRBJ2-7; D gene uncertain. Trimming took 3 bases from V and 0 from J, leaving 6 bases between them. Germline V gene sequence: CDR1 MNHEY, CDR2 SMNVEV (reference sequence). The CDR3 is made up of 13 amino acids. The CDR3 DNA is TGTGCCAGCAGTTTCCATCCCTCCTACGAGCAGTACTTC. Translating gives CASSFHPSYEQYF.

A single count supports this clonotype. The chain employs TRBV27 and TRBJ2-7; TRBD1 matches at 10 bases. V shed 7 bases, J shed 5 bases, and the junction held 5 bases outside the gene matches. The CDR3 covers 13 residues. CDR1 and CDR2 from the germline V gene are MNHEY and SMNVEV (reference sequence). The CDR3 reads CASTGQGSHEQYF. In DNA form, the CDR3 reads TGTGCCAGCACGGGACAGGGGTCCCACGAGCAGTACTTC.

This clonotype was found a few times. The chain couples TRBV29-1 to TRBJ1-1; D gene uncertain. Trimming shortened V by 1 base and J by 3 bases, and 3 bases separated the two germline ends. CDR1 and CDR2 (germline): SQVTM, ANQGSEA. The CDR3 sequence is 11 residues long. CDR3 sequence reads: CSVEGDTEAFF. CDR3 nucleotides: TGCAGCGTTGAAGGGGACACTGAAGCTTTCTTT.

V is TRBV30 and J is TRBJ2-7, with 8 nucleotides matching TRBD1. Losses at the gene ends were 2 bases for V and 2 bases for J; bases not matched to a gene: 2. The CDR3 length is 13 residues. Germline V CDR1 and CDR2: GTSNPN, SVGIG (reference sequence). The DNA for the CDR3 is TGTGCCTGGAGTCCGGGACAGGCCTACGAGCAGTACTTC. This codes for CAWSPGQAYEQYF.

The chain couples TRBV4-1 to TRBJ1-2; no reliable D call. Trimming shortened V by 1 base and J by 6 bases, and 6 bases separated the two germline ends. The CDR3 is 12 residues long. CDR1 and CDR2 (germline): MGHRA, YSYEKL. CDR3: CASSQGGDGYTF. CDR3 coding DNA: TGCGCCAGCAGCCAAGGTGGGGATGGCTACACCTTC.

J is TRBJ1-2 and V is TRBV5-4, with TRBD1 matching 7 bases. Germline V gene sequence: CDR1 SGHNT, CDR2 YYREEE (reference sequence). The CDR3 is 14 residues long. Trimming took 1 base from V and 4 from J; bases not matched to a gene: 4. CDR3 in amino acids: CASSLIGTVYGYTF. In nucleotides, the CDR3 is TGTGCCAGCAGCTTGATAGGGACAGTCTATGGCTACACCTTC.

J is TRBJ2-7 and V is TRBV11-2; the match to TRBD1 covers 7 bases. The CDR3 runs to 17 residues. Per germline, CDR1 SGHAT and CDR2 FQNNGV. Trimming took 5 bases from V and 9 from J; bases not matched to a gene: 22. CDR3 sequence reads: CASSPPLTGYFLRWQYF. DNA for the CDR3: TGTGCCAGCAGCCCGCCCCTGACAGGGTATTTTTTGCGATGGCAGTACTTC.